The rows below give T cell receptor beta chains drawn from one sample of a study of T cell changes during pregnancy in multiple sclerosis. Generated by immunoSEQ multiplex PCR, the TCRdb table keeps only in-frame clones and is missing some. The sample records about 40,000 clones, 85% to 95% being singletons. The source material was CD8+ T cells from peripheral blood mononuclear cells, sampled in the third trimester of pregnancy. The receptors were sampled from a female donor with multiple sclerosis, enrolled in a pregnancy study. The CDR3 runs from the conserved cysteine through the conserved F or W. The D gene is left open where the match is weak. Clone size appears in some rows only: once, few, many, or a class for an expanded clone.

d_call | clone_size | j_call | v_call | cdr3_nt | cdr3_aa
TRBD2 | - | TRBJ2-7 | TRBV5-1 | TGCGCCAGCAGCTTGGGCGGGGGGCTTGAGCAGTACTTC | CASSLGGGLEQYF
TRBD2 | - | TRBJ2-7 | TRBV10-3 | TGTGCCATCAGCGATGCGGATAGCGGGGGGCCAGGTCTCTACGAGCAGTACTTC | CAISDADSGGPGLYEQYF
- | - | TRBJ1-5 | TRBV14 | TGTGCCAGCAGCCTTGCAGGAGGACAGCCCCAGCATTTT | CASSLAGGQPQHF
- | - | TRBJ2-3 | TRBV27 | TGTGCCAGCAGTTGGGCGGGGTCGGATACGCAGTATTTT | CASSWAGSDTQYF
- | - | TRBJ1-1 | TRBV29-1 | TGCAGCGTTGATCCCAAAGAGGGAACTGAAGCTTTCTTT | CSVDPKEGTEAFF
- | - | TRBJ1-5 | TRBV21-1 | TGTGCCAGCAGCCGCCGGACAGGGAGTAATCAGCCCCAGCATTTT | CASSRRTGSNQPQHF
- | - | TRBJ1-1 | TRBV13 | TGTGCCAGCAGCCGAACCCACCGGGACACTGAAGCTTTCTTT | CASSRTHRDTEAFF
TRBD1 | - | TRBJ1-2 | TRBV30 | TGTGCCTGGAGTGGGACAGGAAAAATGGAGGGGGGCTACACCTTC | CAWSGTGKMEGGYTF
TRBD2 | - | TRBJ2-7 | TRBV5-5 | TGTGCCAGCAGCCGCGGTCAGCGGGGATTAGGCTACGAGCAGTACTTC | CASSRGQRGLGYEQYF
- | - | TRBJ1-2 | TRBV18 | TGTGCCAGCTCACCACGGGGACAAAACTATGGCTACACCTTC | CASSPRGQNYGYTF
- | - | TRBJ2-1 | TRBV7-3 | TGTGCCAGCAGCTCCGCCGGTGGCGGCTATGATGAGCAGTTCTTC | CASSSAGGGYDEQFF
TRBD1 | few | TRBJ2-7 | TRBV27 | TGTGCCAGCAGTGGGGACAGGGGCTACGAGCAGTACTTC | CASSGDRGYEQYF
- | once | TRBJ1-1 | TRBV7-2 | TGTGCCAGCAGCTTGGACAATCGCGGGATGAACACTGAAGCTTTCTTT | CASSLDNRGMNTEAFF
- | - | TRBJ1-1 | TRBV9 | TGTGCCAGCAGCCCTAATGCTGCCCCTGAAGCTTTCTTT | CASSPNAAPEAFF
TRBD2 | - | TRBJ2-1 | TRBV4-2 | TGTGCCAGCAGCCAAGAAAAAAGCGGGGGGTACAATGAGCAGTTCTTC | CASSQEKSGGYNEQFF
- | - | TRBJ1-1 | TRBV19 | TGTGCCAGTAGTATAAATGAGGAATTCAACACTGAAGCTTTCTTT | CASSINEEFNTEAFF
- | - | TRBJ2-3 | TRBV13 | TGTGCCAGCAGCTTAGGGAGGGATATCACAGATACGCAGTATTTT | CASSLGRDITDTQYF
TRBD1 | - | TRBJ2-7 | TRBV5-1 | TGCGCCAGCAGCTCGGGGACAGGGGGCCATATCTACGAGCAGTACTTC | CASSSGTGGHIYEQYF
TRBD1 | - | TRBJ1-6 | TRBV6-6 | TGTGCCAGCAGTTACTCAACAGGGGATAATTCACCCCTCCACTTT | CASSYSTGDNSPLHF
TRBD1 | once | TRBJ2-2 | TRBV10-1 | TGCGCCAGCAGGAGACAGGGGGCGGGAACCGGGGAGCTGTTTTTT | CASRRQGAGTGELFF
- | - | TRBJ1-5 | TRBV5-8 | TGTGCCAGCAGCATCGGACAGAATGTTAATCAGCCCCAGCATTTT | CASSIGQNVNQPQHF
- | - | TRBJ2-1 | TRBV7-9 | TGTGCCAGCAGCTTAGATGACTCCTGGAAATTCCCCTACAATGAGCAGTTCTTC | CASSLDDSWKFPYNEQFF
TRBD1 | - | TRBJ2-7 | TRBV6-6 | TGTGCCAGCAGACCAGGACAGGGCGACGAGCAGTACTTC | CASRPGQGDEQYF
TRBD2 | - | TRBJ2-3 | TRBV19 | TGTGCCAGTAGTATTCCTGGGGGTAGCGGGGACGATACGCAGTATTTT | CASSIPGGSGDDTQYF
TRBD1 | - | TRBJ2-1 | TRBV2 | TGTGCCAGCAGTGATACGGGACAGGGGCAGCGTGAGCAGTTCTTC | CASSDTGQGQREQFF
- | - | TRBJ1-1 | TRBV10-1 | TGCGCCAGCAGTGAGTTTGGAGGTTACAGGGCCAACACTGAAGCTTTCTTT | CASSEFGGYRANTEAFF
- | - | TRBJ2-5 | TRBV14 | TGTGCCAGCAGCCAAGTCGTTGCAGGGGGGCGGGAGACCCAGTACTTC | CASSQVVAGGRETQYF
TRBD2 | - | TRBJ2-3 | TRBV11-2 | TGTGCCAGCAGCTCACGGGGGGGGACCGGGAACACAGATACGCAGTATTTT | CASSSRGGTGNTDTQYF
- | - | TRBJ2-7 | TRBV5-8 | TGTGCCAGCAGCCAGGGGTACGAGCAGTACTTC | CASSQGYEQYF
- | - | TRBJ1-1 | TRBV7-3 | TGTGCCAGCAGCTTATTGCCCAGGGAGGTGGAGGTGGGTGAAGCTTTCTTT | CASSLLPREVEVGEAFF
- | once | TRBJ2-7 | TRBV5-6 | TGTGCCAGCAGCCCGGGAGAGGCCTACGAGCAGTACTTC | CASSPGEAYEQYF
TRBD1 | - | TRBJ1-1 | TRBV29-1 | TGCAGCGTTGAAGTGGCGGCAGGGGGGAACACTGAAGCTTTCTTT | CSVEVAAGGNTEAFF
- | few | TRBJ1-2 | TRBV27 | TGTGCCAGCAGTTTAGGCATTAACTATGGCTACACCTTC | CASSLGINYGYTF
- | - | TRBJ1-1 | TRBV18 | TGTGCCAGCTCACCAGGGGAGACGGAAGCTTTCTTT | CASSPGETEAFF
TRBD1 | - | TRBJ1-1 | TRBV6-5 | TGTGCCAGCAGCCCCTCGGGACAGTTAGCTTTCTTT | CASSPSGQLAFF
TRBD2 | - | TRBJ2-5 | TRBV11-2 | TGTGCCAGCAGCTGGGGAGCGGGAATGGTAATTGAAGAGACCCAGTACTTC | CASSWGAGMVIEETQYF
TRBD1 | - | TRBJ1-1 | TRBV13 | TGTGCCAGCAGCTTGAGGACAGGGAACACTGAAGCTTTCTTT | CASSLRTGNTEAFF
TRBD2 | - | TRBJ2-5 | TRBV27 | TGTGCCAGCAGTTTATTTGGGACTAGCCGAGAGACCCAGTACTTC | CASSLFGTSRETQYF
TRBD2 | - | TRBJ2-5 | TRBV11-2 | TGTGCCAGCAGCTCTGGACTAGCGGAAGAGACCCAGTACTTC | CASSSGLAEETQYF
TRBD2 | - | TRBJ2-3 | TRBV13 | TGTGCCAGCAGCCCGACTAGCGGGGGCAGCACAGATACGCAGTATTTT | CASSPTSGGSTDTQYF
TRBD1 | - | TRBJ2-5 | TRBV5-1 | TGCGCCAGCAGCACCCAAGGACAGGGTGGGGAGACCCAGTACTTC | CASSTQGQGGETQYF
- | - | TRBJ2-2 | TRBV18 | TGTGCCACCCCAGGGTCCACCGGGGAGCTGTTTTTT | CATPGSTGELFF
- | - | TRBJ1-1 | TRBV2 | TGTGCCAGCAGAGACCTGGAGAAGAGGTCTGAAGCTTTCTTT | CASRDLEKRSEAFF
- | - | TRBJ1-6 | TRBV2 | TGTGCCTCTACAGTCCCGGCAGGGTCTAATTCACCCCTCCACTTT | CASTVPAGSNSPLHF
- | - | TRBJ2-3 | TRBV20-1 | TGCAGTGCTAGAGACGCAGATACGCAGTATTTT | CSARDADTQYF
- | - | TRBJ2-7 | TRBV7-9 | TGTGCCAGCAGCTTAGCGTCAATTTACGAGCAGTACTTC | CASSLASIYEQYF